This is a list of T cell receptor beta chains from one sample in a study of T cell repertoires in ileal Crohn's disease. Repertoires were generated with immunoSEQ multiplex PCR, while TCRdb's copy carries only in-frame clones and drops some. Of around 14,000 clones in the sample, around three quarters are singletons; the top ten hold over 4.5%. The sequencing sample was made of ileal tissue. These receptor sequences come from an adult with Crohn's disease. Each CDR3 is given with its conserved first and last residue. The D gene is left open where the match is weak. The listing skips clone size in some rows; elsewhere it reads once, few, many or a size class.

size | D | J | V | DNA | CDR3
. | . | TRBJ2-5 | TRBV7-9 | TGTGCCAGCAGCTTAGGTAGAGAGACCCAGTACTTC | CASSLGRETQYF
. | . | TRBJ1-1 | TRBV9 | TGTGCCAGCAGCGAACAGGGTAACACTGAAGCTTTCTTT | CASSEQGNTEAFF
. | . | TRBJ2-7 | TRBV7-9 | TGTGCCAGCAGCCGGACCGTCTACGAGCAGTACTTC | CASSRTVYEQYF
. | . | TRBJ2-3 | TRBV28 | TGTGCCAGCAGTTCAACCCAGACTCCAGATACGCAGTATTTT | CASSSTQTPDTQYF
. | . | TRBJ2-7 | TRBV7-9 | TGTGCCAGCAGCTTCCCAGGAAGCTCCTACGAGCAGTACTTC | CASSFPGSSYEQYF
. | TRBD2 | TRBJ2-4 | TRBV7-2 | TGTGCCAGCAAGATGCCTAGCGGGGTGAGACTAGCCAAAAACATTCAGTACTTC | CASKMPSGVRLAKNIQYF
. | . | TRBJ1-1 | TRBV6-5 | TGTGCCAGCAGTTTACACCGGGACCTGAACACTGAAGCTTTCTTT | CASSLHRDLNTEAFF
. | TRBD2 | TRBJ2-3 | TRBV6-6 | TGTGCCAGCAGAGGAGCGGGGGGTTTAGATACGCAGTATTTT | CASRGAGGLDTQYF
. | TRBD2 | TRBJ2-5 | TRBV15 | TGTGCCACCAGCGACGGCTCCGGGACTAGCGGGGAGGTGACCCAGTACTTC | CATSDGSGTSGEVTQYF
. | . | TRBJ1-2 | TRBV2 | TGTGCCAGCAGTTACCGGGGAGGGAGGTATGGCTACACCTTC | CASSYRGGRYGYTF
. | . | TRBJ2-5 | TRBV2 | TGTGCCAGCAGTGAGGAGACTCAAGAGACCCAGTACTTC | CASSEETQETQYF
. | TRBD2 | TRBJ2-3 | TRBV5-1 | TGCGCCAGCAGCTTGCCCCGAGGGCGGGGGGGCACAGATACGCAGTATTTT | CASSLPRGRGGTDTQYF
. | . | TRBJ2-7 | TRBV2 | TGTGCCAGCAGGGGGGGGATTACAGGGTGGAAGTATTCCTACGAGCAGTACTTC | CASRGGITGWKYSYEQYF
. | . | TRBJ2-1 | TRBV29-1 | TGCAGCGTCCTACACCCGGAGAGGGGTGAGCAGTTCTTC | CSVLHPERGEQFF
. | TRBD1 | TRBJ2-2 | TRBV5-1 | TGCGCCAGCAGCTTGGACAGGGGATTGGCGAACACCGGGGAGCTGTTTTTT | CASSLDRGLANTGELFF
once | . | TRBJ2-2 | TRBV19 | TGTGCCAGTAGTATCAGGGGAACCGGGGAGCTGTTTTTT | CASSIRGTGELFF
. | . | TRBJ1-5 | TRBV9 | TGTGCCAGCAGCGTAGGTGGGGGGCCCTATCAGCCCCAGCATTTT | CASSVGGGPYQPQHF
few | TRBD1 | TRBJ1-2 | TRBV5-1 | TGCGCCAGCAGCAATGCACAGGGGCGAGGCTACACCTTC | CASSNAQGRGYTF
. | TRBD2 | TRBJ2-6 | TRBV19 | TGTGCCAGTAGTATTAGGACTAGCGGCCGTGCTGGGGCCAACGTCCTGACTTTC | CASSIRTSGRAGANVLTF
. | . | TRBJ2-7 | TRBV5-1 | TGCGCCAGCAGCTTGGCCTCGACTTCCTACGAGCAGTACTTC | CASSLASTSYEQYF
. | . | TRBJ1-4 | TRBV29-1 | TGCAGCGCAAGGACAGATGAAAAACTGTTTTTT | CSARTDEKLFF
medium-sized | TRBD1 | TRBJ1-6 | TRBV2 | TGTGCCAGCAGTGAAGACAGGGGGCGGATTGGATCACCCCTCCACTTT | CASSEDRGRIGSPLHF